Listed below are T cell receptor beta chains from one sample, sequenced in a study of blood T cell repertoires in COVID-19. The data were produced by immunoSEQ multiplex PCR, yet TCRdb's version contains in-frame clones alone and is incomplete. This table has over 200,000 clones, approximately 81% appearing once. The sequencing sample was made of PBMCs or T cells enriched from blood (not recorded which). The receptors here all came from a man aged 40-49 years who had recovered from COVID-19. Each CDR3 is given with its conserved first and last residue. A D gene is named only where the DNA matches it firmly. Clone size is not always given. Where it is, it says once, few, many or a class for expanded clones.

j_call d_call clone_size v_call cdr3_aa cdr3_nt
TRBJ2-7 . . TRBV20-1 CSASDRMVGADEQYF TGCAGTGCTAGTGATCGGATGGTTGGGGCGGACGAGCAGTACTTC
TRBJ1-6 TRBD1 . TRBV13 CASSAGRSTGRNSYNSPLHF TGTGCCAGCAGCGCAGGCCGATCGACAGGGAGAAACTCCTATAATTCACCCCTCCACTTT
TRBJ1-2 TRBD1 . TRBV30 CARDRDTF TGTGCCCGCGACAGGGACACCTTC
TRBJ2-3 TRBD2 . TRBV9 CASSGGTIRGADTQYF TGTGCCAGCAGCGGGGGGACTATAAGAGGAGCAGATACGCAGTATTTT
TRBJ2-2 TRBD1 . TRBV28 CASSFDRDRENTGELFF TGTGCCAGCAGTTTCGACCGGGACAGGGAAAACACCGGGGAGCTGTTTTTT
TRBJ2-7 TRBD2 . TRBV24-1 CATSEGTSGSYEQYF TGTGCCACCAGTGAGGGGACTAGCGGATCCTACGAGCAGTACTTC
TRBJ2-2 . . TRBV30 CAWSAGRGSKELFF TGTGCCTGGAGCGCGGGTAGAGGGTCTAAGGAGCTGTTTTTT
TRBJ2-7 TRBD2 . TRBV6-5 CASSSWTSLGGEQYF TGTGCCAGCAGTTCCTGGACTAGCCTGGGAGGGGAGCAGTACTTC
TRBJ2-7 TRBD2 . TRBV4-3 CASSRGLAGNLYYEQYF TGCGCCAGCAGCCGGGGACTAGCGGGCAACCTCTACTACGAGCAGTACTTC
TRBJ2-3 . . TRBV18 CASSPMRTSTDTQYF TGTGCCAGCTCACCAATGAGGACTAGCACAGATACGCAGTATTTT
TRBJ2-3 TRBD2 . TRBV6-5 CASKIGGGISDTQYF TGTGCCAGCAAAATCGGGGGAGGGATCTCAGATACGCAGTATTTT
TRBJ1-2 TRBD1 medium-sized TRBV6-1 CASSETPTGGYGYTF TGTGCCAGCAGTGAAACCCCGACAGGGGGCTATGGCTACACCTTC
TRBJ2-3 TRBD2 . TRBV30 CAWASGSYVTDTQYF TGTGCCTGGGCTAGCGGGAGTTATGTGACAGATACGCAGTATTTT
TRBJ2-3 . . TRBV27 CASSLLFPVAGLTDTQYF TGTGCCAGCAGTTTACTATTTCCCGTTGCGGGGTTAACAGATACGCAGTATTTT
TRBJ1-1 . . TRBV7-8 CASSRTVSMNTEAFF TGTGCCAGCAGCAGGACAGTCTCTATGAACACTGAAGCTTTCTTT
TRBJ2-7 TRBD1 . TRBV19 CASSPGTGLKITYEQYF TGTGCCAGTAGTCCCGGGACAGGGCTGAAAATAACTTACGAGCAGTACTTC
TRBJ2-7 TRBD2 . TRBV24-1 CATSDSTSGKYYEQYF TGTGCCACCAGTGATTCGACTAGCGGGAAATACTACGAGCAGTACTTC
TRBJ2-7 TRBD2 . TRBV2 CASKVLLGLGTYEQYF TGTGCCAGCAAGGTTCTCCTGGGACTAGGGACCTACGAGCAGTACTTC
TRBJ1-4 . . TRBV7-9 CASSLQGGSREKLFF TGTGCCAGCAGTTTACAAGGGGGTAGTAGAGAAAAACTGTTTTTT
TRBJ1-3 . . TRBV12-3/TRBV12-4 CASTIQMRNTIYF TGTGCCAGCACTATCCAAATGAGAAACACCATATATTTT
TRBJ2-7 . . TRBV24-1 CATSDVGDRQYF TGTGCCACCAGTGACGTCGGTGACAGGCAGTACTTC
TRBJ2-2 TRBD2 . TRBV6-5 CASSYSTSGNTGELFF TGTGCCAGCAGTTACTCGACTAGCGGGAACACCGGGGAGCTGTTTTTT
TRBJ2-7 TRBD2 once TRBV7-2 CASSQLAGGPGEQYF TGTGCCAGCAGCCAACTAGCGGGAGGGCCAGGCGAGCAGTACTTC
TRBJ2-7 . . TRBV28 CASSLSGTLLEQYF TGTGCCAGCAGTTTATCCGGGACACTTCTCGAGCAGTACTTC
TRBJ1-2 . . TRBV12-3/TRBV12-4 CASSHPGGYGYTF TGTGCCAGCAGTCATCCGGGAGGGTATGGCTACACCTTC
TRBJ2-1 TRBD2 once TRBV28 CASSLTSGTYNEQFF TGTGCCAGCAGTCTCACTAGCGGGACATACAATGAGCAGTTCTTC
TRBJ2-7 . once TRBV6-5 CASRQSSGNSYEQYF TGTGCCAGCAGACAGAGTAGCGGAAACTCCTACGAGCAGTACTTC
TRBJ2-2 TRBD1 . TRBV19 CASSIRDRVNTGELFF TGTGCCAGTAGTATCCGGGACAGGGTAAACACCGGGGAGCTGTTTTTT
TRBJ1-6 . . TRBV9 CASSGPQGRNSPLHF TGTGCCAGCAGCGGGCCGCAGGGAAGGAATTCACCCCTCCACTTT
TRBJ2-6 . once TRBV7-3 CASSLFSRPDSGANVLTF TGTGCCAGCAGCTTATTTTCCAGGCCAGACTCTGGGGCCAACGTCCTGACTTTC
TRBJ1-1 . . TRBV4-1 CASSPTVNTEAFF TGCGCCAGCAGCCCGACAGTGAACACTGAAGCTTTCTTT
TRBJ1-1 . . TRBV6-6 CASSASGTKMNTEAFF TGTGCCAGCAGTGCATCCGGGACAAAGATGAACACTGAAGCTTTCTTT
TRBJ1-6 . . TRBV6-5 CASTTGRGYSPLHF TGTGCCAGCACCACGGGCAGGGGCTATTCACCCCTCCACTTT
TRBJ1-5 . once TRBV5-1 CASSLGQPEGQPQHF TGCGCCAGCAGCTTGGGGCAGCCCGAGGGTCAGCCCCAGCATTTT
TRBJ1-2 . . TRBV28 CASSLRGNYGYTF TGTGCCAGCAGTTTGAGGGGGAACTATGGCTACACCTTC
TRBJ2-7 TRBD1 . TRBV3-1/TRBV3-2 CASSQPQGSQYEQYF TGTGCCAGCAGCCAACCACAGGGGTCGCAGTACGAGCAGTACTTC
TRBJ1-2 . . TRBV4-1 CASSQDPGQSYGYTF TGCGCCAGCAGCCAAGATCCGGGACAAAGCTATGGCTACACCTTC
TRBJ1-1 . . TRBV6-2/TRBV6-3 CASSYSKAGENTEAFF TGTGCCAGCAGTTACTCGAAGGCAGGGGAAAACACTGAAGCTTTCTTT
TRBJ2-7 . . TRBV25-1 CASGLGREQYF TGTGCCAGCGGTCTCGGTCGCGAGCAGTACTTC
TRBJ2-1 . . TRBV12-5 CASGLGPQRGFF TGTGCTAGTGGTTTGGGACCTCAAAGGGGGTTCTTC
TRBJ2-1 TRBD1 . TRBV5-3 CARSPRQGANDEQFF TGTGCCAGAAGCCCCCGACAGGGGGCTAACGATGAGCAGTTCTTC
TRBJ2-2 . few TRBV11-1 CASSLGGTGELFF TGTGCCAGCAGCTTAGGCGGGACCGGGGAGCTGTTTTTT
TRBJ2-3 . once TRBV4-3 CASSQDVAESTDTQYF TGCGCCAGCAGCCAAGATGTGGCAGAAAGCACAGATACGCAGTATTTT
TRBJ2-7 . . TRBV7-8 CASSLARGREQYF TGTGCCAGCAGCTTAGCGAGAGGGAGGGAGCAGTACTTC
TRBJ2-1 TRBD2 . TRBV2 CASSAQRTSGSSYNEQFF TGTGCCAGCAGTGCCCAGAGGACTAGCGGGAGCTCCTACAATGAGCAGTTCTTC
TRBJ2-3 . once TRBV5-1 CASSATDAGRGDTQYF TGCGCCAGCAGCGCAACAGACGCGGGAAGGGGAGATACGCAGTATTTT
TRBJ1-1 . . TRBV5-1 CASSPYMNTEAFF TGCGCCAGCAGCCCTTACATGAACACTGAAGCTTTCTTT
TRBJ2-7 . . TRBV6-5 CASSYTASEQYF TGTGCCAGCAGTTATACTGCATCCGAGCAGTACTTC
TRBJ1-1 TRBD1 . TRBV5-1 CASSYTGTVAEAFF TGCGCCAGCAGCTACACCGGGACAGTGGCTGAAGCTTTCTTT
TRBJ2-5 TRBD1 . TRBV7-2 CASSLSRGQETQYF TGTGCCAGCAGCTTATCCAGGGGGCAGGAGACCCAGTACTTC
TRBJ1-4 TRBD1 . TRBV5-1 CASSSQGSSNEKLFF TGCGCCAGCAGCTCACAGGGGTCCTCGAATGAAAAACTGTTTTTT
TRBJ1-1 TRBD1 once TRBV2 CANRGGTEAFF TGTGCCAACAGGGGGGGCACTGAAGCTTTCTTT
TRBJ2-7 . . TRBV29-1 CSVQLNSYEQYF TGCAGCGTCCAACTGAATTCCTACGAGCAGTACTTC
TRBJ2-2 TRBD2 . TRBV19 CASREVRAGAGELFF TGTGCCAGTCGAGAGGTGAGGGCGGGAGCCGGGGAGCTGTTTTTT
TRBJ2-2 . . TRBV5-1 CASSLASGTGELFF TGCGCCAGCAGCTTGGCCAGCGGCACCGGGGAGCTGTTTTTT